A selection of T cell receptor beta chains follows, all from one sample in a study of shared clonotypes between healthy human individuals. Clones were sequenced by immunoSEQ multiplex PCR, and TCRdb holds only the in-frame ones, with some missing. The sample lists about 320,000 clones; 80% to 90% were seen once. The sample was memory CD8+ T cells sorted from blood. The receptors were sampled from a man aged 18 to 29 in good health. The CDR3 runs from the conserved cysteine through the conserved F or W.

j_gene,v_gene,CDR3aa
TRBJ1-3,TRBV4-1,CASSQDRTSGNTIYF
TRBJ1-6,TRBV28,CASSRYNSPLHF
TRBJ2-7,TRBV6-5,CASSRQGGAYEQYF
TRBJ1-1,TRBV11-2,CASRSDRDSWWAFF
TRBJ2-7,TRBV4-1,CASSQEKGTGVSGQYF
TRBJ2-5,TRBV9,CASSPLSLGSTETQYF
TRBJ1-4,TRBV6-1,CASKRLTGGSEKLFF
TRBJ2-7,TRBV7-9,CAAGPISYEQYF
TRBJ1-2,TRBV5-1,CASSAGAQRRYGYTF
TRBJ2-6,TRBV12-2,CASRLNGANVLTF
TRBJ1-2,TRBV2,CASSERPRDYGYTF
TRBJ2-3,TRBV28,CASKWAGGTDTQYF
TRBJ2-5,TRBV6-5,CASSYEAFPRETQYF
TRBJ1-2,TRBV6-6,CASSYVGSGGYTF
TRBJ2-1,TRBV28,CASSLISGGSYNEQFF
TRBJ2-1,TRBV6-5,CASSHLVDPTYNEQFF
TRBJ2-1,TRBV4-3,CASSQGTGGYNEQFF
TRBJ2-7,TRBV27,CASSTGTVAYEQYF
TRBJ2-3,TRBV28,CASSWGLAGFSTDTQYF
TRBJ2-3,TRBV9,CASSVEAAGGPSTDTQYF
TRBJ2-5,TRBV30,CAQNGEEETQYF
TRBJ2-4,TRBV28,CASSPQGAIKNIQYF
TRBJ1-1,TRBV7-8,CASSLVQGWNTEAFF
TRBJ2-7,TRBV7-9,CASSDRESYEQYF
TRBJ2-3,TRBV27,CASSLCIPLPPGTQYF
TRBJ1-1,TRBV7-9,CASRGQGVDTEAFF
TRBJ2-3,TRBV4-1,CASSQDHTSGVGDTQYF
TRBJ2-2,TRBV6-1,CASSEALGYHFTGELFF
TRBJ2-7,TRBV30,CAWSVLRTDIYEQYF
TRBJ2-5,TRBV4-1,CASSHEHRQGWETQYF
TRBJ2-7,TRBV27,CASTPTETREGHRLYEQYF
TRBJ1-1,TRBV30,CAWTFSGGEAFF
TRBJ2-7,TRBV11-2,CASSSTEATGRTGEQYF
TRBJ1-2,TRBV5-1,CASRSAGNYGYTF
TRBJ2-7,TRBV27,CASSLGQGGEQYF
TRBJ2-1,TRBV5-4,CASSFGGLAGEGEQFF
TRBJ2-3,TRBV6-1,CASSEEPSYTSGGRTDTQYF
TRBJ2-1,TRBV6-5,CASSYSLAGAENEQFF
TRBJ2-7,TRBV28,CASSWGTYEQYF
TRBJ2-5,TRBV2,CASSDGAGSAETQYF
TRBJ2-3,TRBV7-3,CASSLTRGAPTDTQYF
TRBJ1-1,TRBV5-1,CASGRPSRNRVAFF
TRBJ1-2,TRBV6-6,CASSYSWDSRGEGYTF
TRBJ2-2,TRBV6-5,CASKDEGLDTGELFF
TRBJ2-5,TRBV10-2,CASKRGGLETQYF
TRBJ1-4,TRBV11-2,CASSVGPRATNEKLFF
TRBJ1-5,TRBV30,CAWSVQTGRTQPQHF
TRBJ2-5,TRBV9,CASSVDGGIETQYF
TRBJ1-1,TRBV19,CASSLTLNTEAFF
TRBJ2-5,TRBV10-2,CASSESISVLETQYF
TRBJ1-5,TRBV7-9,CASSDGGNQPQHF